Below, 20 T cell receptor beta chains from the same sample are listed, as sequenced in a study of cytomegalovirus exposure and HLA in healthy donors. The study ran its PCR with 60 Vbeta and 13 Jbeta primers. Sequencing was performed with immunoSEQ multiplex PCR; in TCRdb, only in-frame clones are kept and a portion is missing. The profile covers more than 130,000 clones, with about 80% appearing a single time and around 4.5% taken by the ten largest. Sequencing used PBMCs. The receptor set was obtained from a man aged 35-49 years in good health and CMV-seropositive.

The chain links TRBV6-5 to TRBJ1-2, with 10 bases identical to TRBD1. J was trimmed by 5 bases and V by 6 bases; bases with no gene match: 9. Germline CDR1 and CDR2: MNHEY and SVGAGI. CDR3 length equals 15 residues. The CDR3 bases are TGTGCCAGCAGGGGGAGACAGGGGGCCGGGTATGGCTACACCTTC. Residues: CASRGRQGAGYGYTF.

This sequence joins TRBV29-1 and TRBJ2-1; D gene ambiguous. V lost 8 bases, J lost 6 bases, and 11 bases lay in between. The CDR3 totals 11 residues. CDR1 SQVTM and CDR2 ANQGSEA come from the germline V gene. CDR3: CSHKSGNEQFF. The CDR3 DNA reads TGCAGCCACAAATCGGGCAATGAGCAGTTCTTC.

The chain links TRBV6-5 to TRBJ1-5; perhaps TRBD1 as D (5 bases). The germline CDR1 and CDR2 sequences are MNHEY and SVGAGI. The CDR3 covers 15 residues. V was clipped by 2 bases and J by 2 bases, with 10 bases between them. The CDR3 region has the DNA TGTGCCAGCAGTTACCTGACAGAGGGCAATCAGCCCCAGCATTTT. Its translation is CASSYLTEGNQPQHF.

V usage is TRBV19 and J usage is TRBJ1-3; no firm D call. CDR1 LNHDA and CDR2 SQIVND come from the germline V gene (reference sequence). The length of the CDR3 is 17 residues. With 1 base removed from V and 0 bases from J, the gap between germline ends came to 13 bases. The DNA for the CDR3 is TGTGCCAGTAGTATAGCAACAGTTGGAATCTCTGGAAACACCATATATTTT. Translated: CASSIATVGISGNTIYF.

The CDR3 sequence: CAIARLKGAPDTQYF. The CDR3 nucleotides are TGTGCCATCGCCCGGCTTAAGGGGGCTCCCGATACGCAGTATTTT. The chain employs TRBV10-3 and TRBJ2-3; TRBD1 aligns across 7 bases. Germline assignment: CDR1 ENHRY and CDR2 SYGVKD. With 8 bases clipped from V and 6 bases from J, the junction kept 14 bases outside the gene matches. The CDR3 loop spans 15 amino acids.

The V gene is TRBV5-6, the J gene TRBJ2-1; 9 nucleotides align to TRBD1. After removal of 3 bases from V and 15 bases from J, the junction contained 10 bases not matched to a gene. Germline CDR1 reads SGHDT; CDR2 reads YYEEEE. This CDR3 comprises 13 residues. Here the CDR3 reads CASSSRDRDQGFF. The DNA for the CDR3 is TGTGCCAGCAGCTCCCGGGACAGGGATCAGGGGTTCTTC. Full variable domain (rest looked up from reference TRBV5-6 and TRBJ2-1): DAGVTQSPTHLIKTRGQQVTLRCSPKSGHDTVSWYQQALGQGPQFIFQYYEEEERQRGNFPDRFSGHQFPNYSSELNVNALLLGDSALYLCASSSRDRDQGFFGPGTRLTVL.

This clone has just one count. CDR3 in DNA: TGTGCCAGCAGCTCGATCGCCGGGACTAGCGGGAGGAGGTACGAGCAGTACTTC. Translation: CASSSIAGTSGRRYEQYF. The chain carries TRBV7-9 and TRBJ2-7; 15 nucleotides align to TRBD2. Losses at the gene ends were 4 bases for V and 4 bases for J; bases not matched to a gene: 11. Germline CDR1 SEHNR, CDR2 FQNEAQ (reference sequence). This CDR3 has 18 amino acids.

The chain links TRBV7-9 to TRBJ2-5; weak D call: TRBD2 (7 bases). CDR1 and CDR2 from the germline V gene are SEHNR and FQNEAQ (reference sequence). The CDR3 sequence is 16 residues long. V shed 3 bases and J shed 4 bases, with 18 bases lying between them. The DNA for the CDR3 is TGTGCCAGCAGCTTGTCTATGGCGGGGGCCCGAGAGACCCAGTACTTC. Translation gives CASSLSMAGARETQYF. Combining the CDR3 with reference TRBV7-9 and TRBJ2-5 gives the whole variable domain DTGVSQNPRHKITKRGQNVTFRCDPISEHNRLYWYRQTLGQGPEFLTYFQNEAQLEKSRLLSDRFSAERPKGSFSTLEIQRTEQGDSAMYLCASSLSMAGARETQYFGPGTRLLVL.

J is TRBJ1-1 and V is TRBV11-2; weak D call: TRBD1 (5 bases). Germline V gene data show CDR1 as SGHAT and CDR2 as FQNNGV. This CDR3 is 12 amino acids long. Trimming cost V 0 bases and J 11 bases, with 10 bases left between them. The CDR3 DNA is TGTGCCAGCAGCTTAGACAGGGATCACGCTTTCTTT. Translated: CASSLDRDHAFF.

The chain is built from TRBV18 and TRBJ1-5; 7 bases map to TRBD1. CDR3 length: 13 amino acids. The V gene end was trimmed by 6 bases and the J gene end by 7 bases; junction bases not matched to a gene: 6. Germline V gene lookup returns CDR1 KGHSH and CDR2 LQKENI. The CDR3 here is CASSLDRDQPQHF. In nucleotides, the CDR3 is TGTGCCAGCTCCCTCGACAGGGACCAGCCCCAGCATTTT.

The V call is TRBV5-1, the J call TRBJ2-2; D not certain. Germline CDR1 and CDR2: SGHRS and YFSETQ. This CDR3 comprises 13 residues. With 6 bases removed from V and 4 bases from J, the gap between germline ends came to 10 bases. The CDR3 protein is CASNTEFTGELFF. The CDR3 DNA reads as TGCGCCAGCAACACGGAGTTCACCGGGGAGCTGTTTTTT.

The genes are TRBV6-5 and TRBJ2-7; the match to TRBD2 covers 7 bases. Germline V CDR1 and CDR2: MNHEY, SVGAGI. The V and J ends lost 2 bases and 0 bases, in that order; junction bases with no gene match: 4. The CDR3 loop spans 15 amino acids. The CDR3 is CASSYDLAASYEQYF. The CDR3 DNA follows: TGTGCCAGCAGTTACGACCTAGCGGCCTCCTACGAGCAGTACTTC.

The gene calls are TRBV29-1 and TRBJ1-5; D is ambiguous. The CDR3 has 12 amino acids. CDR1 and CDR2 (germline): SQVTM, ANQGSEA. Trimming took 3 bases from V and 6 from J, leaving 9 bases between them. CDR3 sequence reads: CSVEVTGQPQHF. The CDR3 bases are TGCAGCGTTGAGGTTACGGGTCAGCCCCAGCATTTT.

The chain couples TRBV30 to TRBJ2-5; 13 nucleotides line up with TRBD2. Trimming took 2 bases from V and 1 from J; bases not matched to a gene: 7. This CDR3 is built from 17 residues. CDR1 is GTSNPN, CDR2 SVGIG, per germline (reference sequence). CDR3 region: CAWSSRRLAGGQETQYF. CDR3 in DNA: TGTGCCTGGAGTTCCAGGAGACTAGCGGGGGGCCAAGAGACCCAGTACTTC.

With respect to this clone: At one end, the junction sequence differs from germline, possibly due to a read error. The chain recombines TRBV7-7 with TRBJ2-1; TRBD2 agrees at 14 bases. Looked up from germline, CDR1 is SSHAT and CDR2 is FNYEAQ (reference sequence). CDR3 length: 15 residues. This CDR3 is CASSRTSGRFNEQFF. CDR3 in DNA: TGTGCTAGCAGCCGGACTAGCGGGAGGTTCAATGAGCAGTTCTTC.

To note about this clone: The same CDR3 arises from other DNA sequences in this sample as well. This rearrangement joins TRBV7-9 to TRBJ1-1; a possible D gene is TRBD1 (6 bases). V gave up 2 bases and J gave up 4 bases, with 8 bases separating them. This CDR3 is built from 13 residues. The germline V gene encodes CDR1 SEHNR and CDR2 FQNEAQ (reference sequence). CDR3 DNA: TGTGCCAGCAGCTTAACAGGGAGCACTGAAGCTTTCTTT. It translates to CASSLTGSTEAFF.

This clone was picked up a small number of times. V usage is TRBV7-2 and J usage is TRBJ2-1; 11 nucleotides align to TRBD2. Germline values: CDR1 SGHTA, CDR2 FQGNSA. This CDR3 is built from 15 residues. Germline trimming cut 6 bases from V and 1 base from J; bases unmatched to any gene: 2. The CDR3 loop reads CASRLAGGSYNEQFF. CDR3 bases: TGTGCCAGCAGGCTAGCGGGGGGTTCCTACAATGAGCAGTTCTTC. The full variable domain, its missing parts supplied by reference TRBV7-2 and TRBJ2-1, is GAGVSQSPSNKVTEKGKDVELRCDPISGHTALYWYRQSLGQGLEFLIYFQGNSAPDKSGLPSDRFSAERTGGSVSTLTIQRTQQEDSAVYLCASRLAGGSYNEQFFGPGTRLTVL.

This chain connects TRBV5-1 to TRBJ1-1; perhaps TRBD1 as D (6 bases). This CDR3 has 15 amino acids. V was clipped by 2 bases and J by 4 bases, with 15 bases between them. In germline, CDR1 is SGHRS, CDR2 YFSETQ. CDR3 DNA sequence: TGCGCCAGCAGCTTAAGGGGGGGCCATAGCACTGAAGCTTTCTTT. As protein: CASSLRGGHSTEAFF.

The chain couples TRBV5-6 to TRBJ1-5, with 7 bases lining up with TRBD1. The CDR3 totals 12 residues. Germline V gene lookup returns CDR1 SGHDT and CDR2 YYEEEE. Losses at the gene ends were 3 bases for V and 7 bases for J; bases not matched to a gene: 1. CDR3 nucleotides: TGTGCCAGCAGCTACAGGGGCCAGCCCCAGCATTTT. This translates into CASSYRGQPQHF.

CDR3 sequence: CASSYFAPQVNYGYTF. The CDR3 DNA is TGTGCCAGCAGTTACTTCGCCCCACAGGTTAACTATGGCTACACCTTC. The chain uses TRBV6-5 and TRBJ1-2; D is perhaps TRBD1 (5 bases). The CDR3 has 16 residues. Trimming cost V 1 base and J 1 base, with 13 bases left between them. Germline V lookup: CDR1 MNHEY, CDR2 SVGAGI.